This entry lists 9 T cell receptor beta chains sequenced from one sample in a study of blood T cell repertoires in COVID-19. Some clones are missing from TCRdb's copy, which holds only in-frame ones; the method was immunoSEQ multiplex PCR. This sample has tens of thousands of clones; over 70% occur once, and the top ten carry 1% to 1.5%. The sequencing sample was made of peripheral blood. The receptors were sampled from a woman aged 40 to 50 with acute or convalescent COVID-19.

V gene TRBV19 combines with J gene TRBJ2-3; a possible D gene is TRBD2 (7 bases). With 7 bases removed from V and 3 bases from J, the gap between germline ends came to 20 bases. Germline V gives CDR1 LNHDA, CDR2 SQIVND (reference sequence). The CDR3 spans 16 residues. CDR3 loop: CASTSITGRGTDTQYF. CDR3 DNA sequence: TGTGCCAGTACCTCAATCACGGGGAGGGGGACAGATACGCAGTATTTT.

J is TRBJ1-2 and V is TRBV7-2; D not certain. The germline gives CDR1 SGHTA, CDR2 FQGNSA. This CDR3 has 13 amino acids. Trimming shortened V by 5 bases and J by 4 bases, and 11 bases separated the two germline ends. The CDR3 loop is CASSINRSYGYTF. Written as DNA, the CDR3 is TGTGCCAGCAGCATAAACAGATCCTATGGCTACACCTTC.

V usage is TRBV9 and J usage is TRBJ1-2, with TRBD1 matching 9 bases. The CDR3 runs to 16 residues. Germline values: CDR1 SGDLS, CDR2 YYNGEE. Trimming took 0 bases from V and 3 from J; bases not matched to a gene: 6. The CDR3 protein is CASSVGQGDIYYGYTF. The CDR3 DNA is TGTGCCAGCAGCGTAGGACAGGGGGATATTTACTATGGCTACACCTTC.

The chain joins TRBV9 to TRBJ1-3; 7 nucleotides agree with TRBD1. This CDR3 is built from 16 residues. In germline, CDR1 is SGDLS, CDR2 YYNGEE. V lost 3 bases to trimming and J lost 2 bases; unmatched junction nucleotides: 8. For the CDR3, the DNA is TGTGCCAGCAGCGCCGTCCGACAGGGACCTGGAAACACCATATATTTT. It specifies CASSAVRQGPGNTIYF. The variable domain in full, with the rest retrieved from reference TRBV9 and TRBJ1-3, is DSGVTQTPKHLITATGQRVTLRCSPRSGDLSVYWYQQSLDQGLQFLIQYYNGEERAKGNILERFSAQQFPDLHSELNLSSLELGDSALYFCASSAVRQGPGNTIYFGEGSWLTVV.

The chain links TRBV28 to TRBJ1-2; a possible D gene is TRBD1 (5 bases). V lost 6 bases and J lost 2, with 10 bases in between. This CDR3 is 13 amino acids long. Germline V gene data show CDR1 as MDHEN and CDR2 as SYDVKM. CDR3 in DNA: TGTGCCAGCAGCATGGACATGAACTATGGCTACACCTTC. This encodes CASSMDMNYGYTF.

This chain joins TRBV6-5 and TRBJ1-3; D not resolved. Germline V CDR1 and CDR2: MNHEY, SVGAGI. The ends were cut back, 8 bases at V and 1 base at J, with 6 bases in the middle. This CDR3 has 12 amino acids. The CDR3 reads CASATSGNTIYF. DNA for the CDR3: TGTGCCAGCGCGACTTCTGGAAACACCATATATTTT.

J is TRBJ2-5 and V is TRBV7-8, with D unresolved. This CDR3 is 14 amino acids long. Trimming left V 0 bases short and J 4 bases short, with 9 bases between. Germline V CDR1 and CDR2: SGHVS, FQNEAQ. The CDR3 spells CASSLAARRETQYF. Here the CDR3 DNA reads TGTGCCAGCAGCTTAGCTGCGAGGCGAGAGACCCAGTACTTC. The whole variable domain, filled in from reference TRBV7-8 and TRBJ2-5, reads GAGVSQSPRYKVAKRGQDVALRCDPISGHVSLFWYQQALGQGPEFLTYFQNEAQLDKSGLPSDRFFAERPEGSVSTLKIQRTQQEDSAVYLCASSLAARRETQYFGPGTRLLVL.

This chain links TRBV12-3 or TRBV12-4 with TRBJ2-5, with 7 bases identical to TRBD2. V trimming: 6 bases; J trimming: 4 bases; junction bases outside the gene matches: 5. This CDR3 has 13 amino acids. In DNA, the CDR3 is TGTGCCAGCAGGCTGGGAGGGCCAGAGACCCAGTACTTC. Protein product: CASRLGGPETQYF.

This sequence joins TRBV29-1 and TRBJ1-1, with D possibly TRBD1 on 5 matching bases. CDR1 SQVTM and CDR2 ANQGSEA come from the germline V gene. This CDR3 region has 13 residues. Between the trimmed V and J ends, which lost 5 bases and 0 bases, there was a span of 10 bases. This CDR3 reads CSVLPGVNTEAFF. CDR3 nucleotides: TGCAGCGTTCTCCCGGGGGTGAACACTGAAGCTTTCTTT.